This record looks at one T cell receptor (beta chain) sequence and its context. The draw of peripheral blood yielded ten milliliters from each donor. PBMCs, at least 7 million per sample, were isolated. The extraction recovered at least 5.5 micrograms of total RNA per sample. Through a sample-barcoded 5' primer and a J-beta primer mix, a second PCR was run for roughly 6 to 12 cycles. Via MiXCR, TCRdb re-called the 5' RACE reads, giving one row per CDR3 protein. The profile covers 730,000 or so distinct CDR3 sequences, with approximately 40% appearing a single time and approximately 29% taken by the ten largest. These data originate in a study of blood T cells in healthy people across ages. The sequenced material came from blood. The TCR sequence derives from an elderly man in good health.

The CDR3 DNA reads TGTGCCAGCAGTGGGATGGTGTGGGGACTAAGCACTGAAGCTTTCTTT. It is translated as CASSGMVWGLSTEAFF. The chain employs TRBV25-1 and TRBJ1-1; the D gene is possibly TRBD1 (5 bases). The CDR3 loop spans 16 amino acids. V lost 4 bases, J lost 4 bases, and 19 bases lay in between. Germline lookup yields CDR1 MGHDK and CDR2 SYGVNS.